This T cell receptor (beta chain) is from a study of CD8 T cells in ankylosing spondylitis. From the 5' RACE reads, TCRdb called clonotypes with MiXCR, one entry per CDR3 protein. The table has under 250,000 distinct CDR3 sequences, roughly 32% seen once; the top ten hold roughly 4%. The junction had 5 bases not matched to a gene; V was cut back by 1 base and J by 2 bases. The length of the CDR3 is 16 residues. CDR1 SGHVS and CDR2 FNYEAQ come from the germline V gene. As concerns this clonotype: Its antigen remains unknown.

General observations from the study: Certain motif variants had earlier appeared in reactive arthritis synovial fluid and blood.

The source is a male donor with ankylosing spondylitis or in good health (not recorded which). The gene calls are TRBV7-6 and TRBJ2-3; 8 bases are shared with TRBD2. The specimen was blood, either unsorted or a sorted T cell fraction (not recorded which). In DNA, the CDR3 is TGTGCCAGCAGCTTAGTGAAGCGGGGGTACACAGATACGCAGTATTTT. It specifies CASSLVKRGYTDTQYF.